This is a list of T cell receptor beta chains from one sample in a study of blood T cells in healthy people across ages. TCRdb re-called the 5' RACE reads through MiXCR, storing one row per CDR3 protein. The sample gives 590,000 or so distinct CDR3 sequences, approximately 30% of which show up once; 15% to 19% is in the top ten. Specimen: blood. These TCRs come from a woman older than 75 in good health. Each CDR3 is given with its conserved first and last residue. D genes are given only for firm matches. Clone size is given for some rows only: seen once, a few or many times, or a class if the clone is expanded.

>TRBV30|TRBJ1-1|NA|NA
CAWRQNTEAFF
TGTGCCTGGAGACAGAACACTGAAGCTTTCTTT
>TRBV6-4|TRBJ2-3|TRBD2|NA
CASSDTSGTDTQYF
TGTGCCAGCAGTGACACTAGCGGGACAGATACGCAGTATTTT
>TRBV6-2/TRBV6-3|TRBJ1-1|NA|NA
CASSIPRNTKAFF
TGTGCCAGCTCGATTCCCAGGAACACTAAAGCTTTCTTT
>TRBV19|TRBJ2-3|NA|many
CATRPSSTDTQYF
TGTGCCACCCGACCCTCAAGCACAGATACGCAGTATTTT
>TRBV10-3|TRBJ1-2|TRBD1|many
CAISGRQGSTGYTF
TGTGCCATCAGTGGGCGACAGGGGTCGACTGGCTACACCTTC
>TRBV5-6|TRBJ2-7|NA|NA
CASSFIVGEQYF
TGTGCCAGCAGCTTTATCGTCGGGGAGCAGTACTTC
>TRBV4-1|TRBJ2-1|TRBD1|many
CASSQLGLDRLLGSYNEQFF
TGCGCCAGCAGCCAACTGGGGTTGGACAGGCTGTTAGGGTCCTACAATGAGCAGTTCTTC
>TRBV11-2|TRBJ2-7|NA|many
CASSLQGGGYEQYF
TGTGCCAGCAGCTTACAGGGGGGCGGCTACGAGCAGTACTTC
>TRBV20-1|TRBJ2-1|TRBD1|once
CSVLDRSAGQFF
TGCAGTGTCCTGGACAGGAGCGCAGGGCAGTTCTTC
>TRBV5-8|TRBJ2-3|TRBD2|many
CASSPGLAGGADTQYF
TGTGCCAGCAGCCCGGGACTAGCGGGGGGTGCAGATACGCAGTATTTT
>TRBV19|TRBJ1-1|TRBD1|NA
CASSTPRQGGNTEAFF
TGTGCCAGTAGTACCCCCAGACAGGGGGGAAACACTGAAGCTTTCTTT
>TRBV29-1|TRBJ2-6|NA|few
CSVEGYAGANVLTF
TGCAGCGTTGAAGGTTACGCTGGGGCCAACGTCCTGACTTTC
>TRBV7-2|TRBJ2-5|NA|many
CASSLAEETQYF
TGTGCCAGCAGCTTAGCGGAAGAGACCCAGTACTTC
>TRBV7-3|TRBJ1-6|NA|NA
CASSLTESYNSPLHF
TGTGCCAGCAGCTTAACCGAGTCCTATAATTCACCCCTCCACTTT
>TRBV10-2|TRBJ2-3|NA|NA
CASSESESYSDTQYF
TGCGCCAGCAGTGAGTCGGAATCCTATTCGGATACGCAGTATTTT
>TRBV7-3|TRBJ2-4|TRBD1|many
CASSLNPGQGVQYF
TGTGCCAGCAGCTTAAACCCGGGACAGGGAGTTCAGTACTTC
>TRBV7-9|TRBJ1-1|NA|NA
CASSLVVAGSENTEAFF
TGTGCCAGCAGCTTAGTAGTTGCCGGGAGCGAGAACACTGAAGCTTTCTTT
>TRBV6-6|TRBJ1-5|NA|few
CASSYSIPQGRQPQHF
TGTGCCAGCAGTTATTCCATCCCCCAGGGTCGACAGCCCCAGCATTTT
>TRBV27|TRBJ2-1|NA|many
CASRGTLYNEQFF
TGTGCCAGCAGGGGGACTCTCTACAATGAGCAGTTCTTC
>TRBV18|TRBJ2-1|NA|few
CASSPGTRNEQFF
TGTGCCAGCTCACCGGGGACAAGAAATGAGCAGTTCTTC
>TRBV5-1|TRBJ2-2|NA|many
CASSWNGQNTGELFF
TGCGCCAGCAGCTGGAATGGACAGAACACCGGGGAGCTGTTTTTT
>TRBV6-5|TRBJ2-7|NA|many
CASSYSLGSGYEQYF
TGTGCCAGCAGTTACTCGCTAGGTAGCGGCTACGAGCAGTACTTC
>TRBV20-1|TRBJ2-5|NA|many
CSARDLRGNRGGETQYF
TGCAGTGCTAGAGACCTGAGGGGGAATCGGGGTGGAGAGACCCAGTACTTC
>TRBV7-9|TRBJ2-3|NA|many
CASSSPGQGRTDTQYF
TGTGCCAGCAGCTCCCCGGGGCAGGGTAGGACAGATACGCAGTATTTT
>TRBV11-1|TRBJ2-5|TRBD1|NA
CAIRPRTGREQYF
TGTGCCATCAGACCCCGGACAGGGCGTGAGCAGTACTTC
>TRBV7-2|TRBJ2-7|TRBD2|NA
CASSLRDYYNEQYF
TGTGCCAGCAGCTTAAGGGACTATTACAATGAGCAGTACTTC
>TRBV3-1|TRBJ2-1|TRBD2|many
CASSQSLAGGNEQFF
TGTGCCAGCAGCCAGAGTCTAGCGGGGGGGAATGAGCAGTTCTTC
>TRBV5-1|TRBJ1-2|NA|many
CASSLVEGGGYTF
TGCGCCAGCAGCTTGGTAGAGGGTGGCGGCTACACCTTC
>TRBV7-8|TRBJ2-7|NA|NA
CASSLVEVTPEQYF
TGTGCCAGCAGCTTAGTTGAAGTGACTCCCGAGCAGTACTTC